These T cell receptor beta chains were read from a single sample in a study of OX40 agonist ivuxolimab in advanced cancers. Generated by immunoSEQ multiplex PCR, the TCRdb table keeps only in-frame clones and is missing some. This table holds about 68,000 clones, 75% to 85% found once. The sequencing used CD4+ or CD8+ T cells sorted from blood, collected in a trial of the OX40 agonist ivuxolimab. Receptors originate from an adult with an advanced solid tumor such as melanoma, head and neck, liver or kidney cancer. CDR3s include the opening cysteine and the closing phenylalanine or tryptophan. A D gene is named only where the DNA matches it firmly. The size entry is marked missing in some rows and otherwise reads once, few, many or a size class.

CDR3 length: 11; D gene: .; clone size: .; V gene: TRBV28; J gene: TRBJ2-7; CDR3 DNA: TGTGCCAGCAGTTTATATCACGAGCAGTACTTC; CDR3 protein: CASSLYHEQYF
CDR3 length: 15; D gene: .; clone size: few; V gene: TRBV4-3; J gene: TRBJ1-3; CDR3 DNA: TGCGCCAGCAGCCAACAAGTAAGCTCTGGAAACACCATATATTTT; CDR3 protein: CASSQQVSSGNTIYF
CDR3 length: 12; D gene: .; clone size: .; V gene: TRBV19; J gene: TRBJ1-2; CDR3 DNA: TGTGCCAGTAGTCCGGGGCCCTATGGCTACACCTTC; CDR3 protein: CASSPGPYGYTF
CDR3 length: 12; D gene: .; clone size: .; V gene: TRBV7-8; J gene: TRBJ1-2; CDR3 DNA: TGTGCCAGCAGCTTAGGGGGATATGGCTACACCTTC; CDR3 protein: CASSLGGYGYTF
CDR3 length: 16; D gene: TRBD1; clone size: medium-sized; V gene: TRBV5-4; J gene: TRBJ2-7; CDR3 DNA: TGTGCCAGCAGCCTCGACCCCCGGGGACAGATCTACGAGCAGTACTTC; CDR3 protein: CASSLDPRGQIYEQYF
CDR3 length: 14; D gene: .; clone size: .; V gene: TRBV10-3; J gene: TRBJ2-7; CDR3 DNA: TGTGCCATCAGTGAGTCGTTGGGGACCCACGAGCAGTACTTC; CDR3 protein: CAISESLGTHEQYF
CDR3 length: 16; D gene: .; clone size: .; V gene: TRBV4-1; J gene: TRBJ1-3; CDR3 DNA: TGCGCCAGCAGCCAAGATCCGGGGGTGGGAGGAAACACCATATATTTT; CDR3 protein: CASSQDPGVGGNTIYF
CDR3 length: 10; D gene: .; clone size: few; V gene: TRBV7-6; J gene: TRBJ2-7; CDR3 DNA: TGTGCCAGCAGCCGCTACGAGCAGTACTTC; CDR3 protein: CASSRYEQYF
CDR3 length: 13; D gene: .; clone size: .; V gene: TRBV5-6; J gene: TRBJ2-4; CDR3 DNA: TGTGCCAGCAGTGGACAGATAGGAGACATTCAGTACTTC; CDR3 protein: CASSGQIGDIQYF
CDR3 length: 12; D gene: .; clone size: .; V gene: TRBV27; J gene: TRBJ2-7; CDR3 DNA: TGTGCCAGCAGTCCGCAGGGATACGAGCAGTACTTC; CDR3 protein: CASSPQGYEQYF
CDR3 length: 15; D gene: TRBD1; clone size: .; V gene: TRBV6-5; J gene: TRBJ2-7; CDR3 DNA: TGTGCCAGCAGTTCCCCGGGACAGGGGGTCTACGAGCAGTACTTC; CDR3 protein: CASSSPGQGVYEQYF
CDR3 length: 12; D gene: .; clone size: .; V gene: TRBV7-9; J gene: TRBJ1-2; CDR3 DNA: TGTGCCAGCAGCTTAGACACCTATGGCTACACCTTC; CDR3 protein: CASSLDTYGYTF
CDR3 length: 15; D gene: .; clone size: .; V gene: TRBV27; J gene: TRBJ1-5; CDR3 DNA: TGTGCCAGCAGTCCCGTTAGGGGTAGCAATCAGCCCCAGCATTTT; CDR3 protein: CASSPVRGSNQPQHF
CDR3 length: 17; D gene: TRBD2; clone size: .; V gene: TRBV6-4; J gene: TRBJ2-2; CDR3 DNA: TGTGCCAGCAGTGACGAGGGTAGCGGGGAGAACACCGGGGAGCTGTTTTTT; CDR3 protein: CASSDEGSGENTGELFF
CDR3 length: 18; D gene: .; clone size: .; V gene: TRBV19; J gene: TRBJ2-1; CDR3 DNA: TGTGCCAGTAGTATAGGGAGAAGGACAGATCCTACCTACAATGAGCAGTTCTTC; CDR3 protein: CASSIGRRTDPTYNEQFF
CDR3 length: 16; D gene: TRBD1; clone size: .; V gene: TRBV7-2; J gene: TRBJ2-5; CDR3 DNA: TGTGCCAGCAGCTTAGTCGGTGGGACAGGACAAGAGACCCAGTACTTC; CDR3 protein: CASSLVGGTGQETQYF
CDR3 length: 13; D gene: .; clone size: .; V gene: TRBV6-1; J gene: TRBJ2-7; CDR3 DNA: TGTGCCAGCAGTACAGCTCCGGGCTACGAGCAGTACTTC; CDR3 protein: CASSTAPGYEQYF
CDR3 length: 13; D gene: TRBD2; clone size: .; V gene: TRBV28; J gene: TRBJ2-3; CDR3 DNA: TGTGCGGCGGGAGGGCCGATCACAGATACGCAGTATTTT; CDR3 protein: CAAGGPITDTQYF
CDR3 length: 14; D gene: TRBD1; clone size: .; V gene: TRBV18; J gene: TRBJ2-7; CDR3 DNA: TGTGCCAGCTCACCGGGGGACAGGCTCGCCGAGCAGTACTTC; CDR3 protein: CASSPGDRLAEQYF
CDR3 length: 15; D gene: .; clone size: .; V gene: TRBV28; J gene: TRBJ2-3; CDR3 DNA: TGTGCCAGCAGCCCTCCGGGGTACAGGTCGGATACGCAGTATTTT; CDR3 protein: CASSPPGYRSDTQYF
CDR3 length: 18; D gene: .; clone size: .; V gene: TRBV6-7; J gene: TRBJ1-2; CDR3 DNA: TGTGCCAGCAGTTCCCACTTGGCCCCGGGACATCCGTTATATGGCTACACCTTC; CDR3 protein: CASSSHLAPGHPLYGYTF
CDR3 length: 11; D gene: .; clone size: .; V gene: TRBV29-1; J gene: TRBJ1-2; CDR3 DNA: TGCAGCGTTCTGGGGTCCTATGGCTACACCTTC; CDR3 protein: CSVLGSYGYTF
CDR3 length: 15; D gene: TRBD1; clone size: once; V gene: TRBV7-2; J gene: TRBJ2-2; CDR3 DNA: TGTGCCAGCAGCTTCCGGGACAGCTACACCGGGGAGCTGTTTTTT; CDR3 protein: CASSFRDSYTGELFF
CDR3 length: 15; D gene: .; clone size: .; V gene: TRBV28; J gene: TRBJ2-7; CDR3 DNA: TGTGCCAGCAGGACCCCTGGTGAGGGTAACTACGAGCAGTACTTC; CDR3 protein: CASRTPGEGNYEQYF
CDR3 length: 14; D gene: .; clone size: once; V gene: TRBV28; J gene: TRBJ1-1; CDR3 DNA: TGTGCCAGCAGTTTAGGGTCGGTAGGGACTGAAGCTTTCTTT; CDR3 protein: CASSLGSVGTEAFF
CDR3 length: 16; D gene: TRBD1; clone size: .; V gene: TRBV19; J gene: TRBJ1-2; CDR3 DNA: TGTGCCAGTAGTTTGCAACCGGGACAGGGGAACTATGGCTACACCTTC; CDR3 protein: CASSLQPGQGNYGYTF
CDR3 length: 14; D gene: TRBD1; clone size: .; V gene: TRBV27; J gene: TRBJ2-3; CDR3 DNA: TGTGCCAGCACCCAGGGGGCGCAGACAGATACGCAGTATTTT; CDR3 protein: CASTQGAQTDTQYF
CDR3 length: 16; D gene: TRBD1; clone size: .; V gene: TRBV28; J gene: TRBJ1-2; CDR3 DNA: TGTGCCAGCAGTTTACCACAGGGCAGGGGGCGCGAGGGCTACACCTTC; CDR3 protein: CASSLPQGRGREGYTF
CDR3 length: 15; D gene: .; clone size: .; V gene: TRBV7-9; J gene: TRBJ1-1; CDR3 DNA: TGTGCCAGCAGCTTAGTGACCGGGATGAACACTGAAGCTTTCTTT; CDR3 protein: CASSLVTGMNTEAFF
CDR3 length: 15; D gene: .; clone size: .; V gene: TRBV2; J gene: TRBJ2-7; CDR3 DNA: TGTGCCAGCAAGAAAACCCCGACTAACACCTACGAGCAGTACTTC; CDR3 protein: CASKKTPTNTYEQYF
CDR3 length: 16; D gene: .; clone size: .; V gene: TRBV5-5; J gene: TRBJ2-2; CDR3 DNA: TGTGCCAGCAGCTTGTGGGCTGACAGTAACACCGGGGAGCTGTTTTTT; CDR3 protein: CASSLWADSNTGELFF
CDR3 length: 14; D gene: TRBD1; clone size: .; V gene: TRBV7-9; J gene: TRBJ1-1; CDR3 DNA: TGTGCCAGCAGCGGGGACAGTCTGAACACTGAAGCTTTCTTT; CDR3 protein: CASSGDSLNTEAFF
CDR3 length: 14; D gene: .; clone size: .; V gene: TRBV7-9; J gene: TRBJ2-7; CDR3 DNA: TGTGCCAGCAGCCCATTGGGAGGGGGCTACGAGCAGTACTTC; CDR3 protein: CASSPLGGGYEQYF
CDR3 length: 16; D gene: TRBD1; clone size: .; V gene: TRBV10-3; J gene: TRBJ1-2; CDR3 DNA: TGTGCCATCAGCTCCTCCGACAGGGGTCGCATCTATGGCTACACCTTC; CDR3 protein: CAISSSDRGRIYGYTF
CDR3 length: 12; D gene: .; clone size: .; V gene: TRBV5-5; J gene: TRBJ1-2; CDR3 DNA: TGTGCCAGCAGCCAGAATAACTATGGCTACACCTTC; CDR3 protein: CASSQNNYGYTF
CDR3 length: 16; D gene: TRBD2; clone size: .; V gene: TRBV11-2; J gene: TRBJ2-5; CDR3 DNA: TGTGCCAGCAGCTCCTGGACTAGCGGGAATGTAGAGACCCAGTACTTC; CDR3 protein: CASSSWTSGNVETQYF
CDR3 length: 14; D gene: TRBD1; clone size: .; V gene: TRBV27; J gene: TRBJ2-5; CDR3 DNA: TGTGCCAGCAGTGAAAGAACAGGGGCAGAGACCCAGTACTTC; CDR3 protein: CASSERTGAETQYF
CDR3 length: 15; D gene: .; clone size: .; V gene: TRBV27; J gene: TRBJ1-5; CDR3 DNA: TGTGCCAGCAGTTTATTTGGGGACAGCAATCAGCCCCAGCATTTT; CDR3 protein: CASSLFGDSNQPQHF
CDR3 length: 18; D gene: TRBD2; clone size: .; V gene: TRBV10-3; J gene: TRBJ2-1; CDR3 DNA: TGTGCCATCAGTGAGATGATAGCGGGAGTGGGCTCCTACAATGAGCAGTTCTTC; CDR3 protein: CAISEMIAGVGSYNEQFF
CDR3 length: 12; D gene: .; clone size: few; V gene: TRBV10-3; J gene: TRBJ1-5; CDR3 DNA: TGTGCCATCAGTGAGAACAATCAGCCCCAGCATTTT; CDR3 protein: CAISENNQPQHF
CDR3 length: 13; D gene: .; clone size: .; V gene: TRBV19; J gene: TRBJ2-1; CDR3 DNA: TGTGCCAGTAACCTACGCCCCTACAATGAGCAGTTCTTC; CDR3 protein: CASNLRPYNEQFF
CDR3 length: 14; D gene: .; clone size: .; V gene: TRBV6-5; J gene: TRBJ2-2; CDR3 DNA: TGTGCCAGCAATTACAGGGAAGTTACCGGGGAGCTGTTTTTT; CDR3 protein: CASNYREVTGELFF
CDR3 length: 12; D gene: .; clone size: once; V gene: TRBV5-1; J gene: TRBJ1-2; CDR3 DNA: TGCGCCAGCAGCTCGACAGGAGATGGCTACACCTTC; CDR3 protein: CASSSTGDGYTF
CDR3 length: 14; D gene: TRBD1; clone size: .; V gene: TRBV5-6; J gene: TRBJ1-5; CDR3 DNA: TGTGCCAGCAGCCTGGGACAGAGCAATCAGCCCCAGCATTTT; CDR3 protein: CASSLGQSNQPQHF
CDR3 length: 15; D gene: .; clone size: .; V gene: TRBV21-1; J gene: TRBJ1-1; CDR3 DNA: TGTGCCAGCAGTGTTTGTCTAGCTATTCGCACTGAAGCTTTCTTT; CDR3 protein: CASSVCLAIRTEAFF
CDR3 length: 16; D gene: .; clone size: once; V gene: TRBV7-9; J gene: TRBJ1-2; CDR3 DNA: TGTGCCAGCAGTCCGGACAGCCTCAGTGTTAACTATGGCTACACCTTC; CDR3 protein: CASSPDSLSVNYGYTF
CDR3 length: 12; D gene: .; clone size: .; V gene: TRBV29-1; J gene: TRBJ2-3; CDR3 DNA: TGCAGCGTTGAAGGGAGGCCAGATACGCAGTATTTT; CDR3 protein: CSVEGRPDTQYF
CDR3 length: 10; D gene: .; clone size: .; V gene: TRBV11-1; J gene: TRBJ2-7; CDR3 DNA: TGTGCCAGATACCAGGTCGGGCAGTACTTC; CDR3 protein: CARYQVGQYF
CDR3 length: 18; D gene: .; clone size: .; V gene: TRBV6-4; J gene: TRBJ1-3; CDR3 DNA: TGTGCCAGCAGTGACTCCGCGTGGGGTCACCCCTTGGGTGACACCATATATTTT; CDR3 protein: CASSDSAWGHPLGDTIYF
CDR3 length: 15; D gene: .; clone size: .; V gene: TRBV4-3; J gene: TRBJ1-1; CDR3 DNA: TGCGCCAGCAGCCAAGATCTCGGGCCTTACACTGAAGCTTTCTTT; CDR3 protein: CASSQDLGPYTEAFF
CDR3 length: 13; D gene: .; clone size: .; V gene: TRBV6-5; J gene: TRBJ1-2; CDR3 DNA: TGTGCCAGCAGTTCCAACGGCGGTTATGGCTACACCTTC; CDR3 protein: CASSSNGGYGYTF
CDR3 length: 11; D gene: .; clone size: .; V gene: TRBV20-1; J gene: TRBJ2-3; CDR3 DNA: TGCAGTGCTAGTGCGGCAGATACGCAGTATTTT; CDR3 protein: CSASAADTQYF
CDR3 length: 15; D gene: TRBD1; clone size: .; V gene: TRBV6-5; J gene: TRBJ1-3; CDR3 DNA: TGTGCCAGCAGTTACCTAGGGGGCGGAGGAAACACCATATATTTT; CDR3 protein: CASSYLGGGGNTIYF
CDR3 length: 17; D gene: TRBD2; clone size: .; V gene: TRBV4-3; J gene: TRBJ2-3; CDR3 DNA: TGCGCCAGCAGCCAGAATTCCTTAGCGGGGAGCACAGATACGCAGTATTTT; CDR3 protein: CASSQNSLAGSTDTQYF
CDR3 length: 18; D gene: TRBD2; clone size: .; V gene: TRBV6-1; J gene: TRBJ2-6; CDR3 DNA: TGTGCCAGCAGTGGGACTAGCGGGGCCAGCTCTGGGGCCAACGTCCTGACTTTC; CDR3 protein: CASSGTSGASSGANVLTF